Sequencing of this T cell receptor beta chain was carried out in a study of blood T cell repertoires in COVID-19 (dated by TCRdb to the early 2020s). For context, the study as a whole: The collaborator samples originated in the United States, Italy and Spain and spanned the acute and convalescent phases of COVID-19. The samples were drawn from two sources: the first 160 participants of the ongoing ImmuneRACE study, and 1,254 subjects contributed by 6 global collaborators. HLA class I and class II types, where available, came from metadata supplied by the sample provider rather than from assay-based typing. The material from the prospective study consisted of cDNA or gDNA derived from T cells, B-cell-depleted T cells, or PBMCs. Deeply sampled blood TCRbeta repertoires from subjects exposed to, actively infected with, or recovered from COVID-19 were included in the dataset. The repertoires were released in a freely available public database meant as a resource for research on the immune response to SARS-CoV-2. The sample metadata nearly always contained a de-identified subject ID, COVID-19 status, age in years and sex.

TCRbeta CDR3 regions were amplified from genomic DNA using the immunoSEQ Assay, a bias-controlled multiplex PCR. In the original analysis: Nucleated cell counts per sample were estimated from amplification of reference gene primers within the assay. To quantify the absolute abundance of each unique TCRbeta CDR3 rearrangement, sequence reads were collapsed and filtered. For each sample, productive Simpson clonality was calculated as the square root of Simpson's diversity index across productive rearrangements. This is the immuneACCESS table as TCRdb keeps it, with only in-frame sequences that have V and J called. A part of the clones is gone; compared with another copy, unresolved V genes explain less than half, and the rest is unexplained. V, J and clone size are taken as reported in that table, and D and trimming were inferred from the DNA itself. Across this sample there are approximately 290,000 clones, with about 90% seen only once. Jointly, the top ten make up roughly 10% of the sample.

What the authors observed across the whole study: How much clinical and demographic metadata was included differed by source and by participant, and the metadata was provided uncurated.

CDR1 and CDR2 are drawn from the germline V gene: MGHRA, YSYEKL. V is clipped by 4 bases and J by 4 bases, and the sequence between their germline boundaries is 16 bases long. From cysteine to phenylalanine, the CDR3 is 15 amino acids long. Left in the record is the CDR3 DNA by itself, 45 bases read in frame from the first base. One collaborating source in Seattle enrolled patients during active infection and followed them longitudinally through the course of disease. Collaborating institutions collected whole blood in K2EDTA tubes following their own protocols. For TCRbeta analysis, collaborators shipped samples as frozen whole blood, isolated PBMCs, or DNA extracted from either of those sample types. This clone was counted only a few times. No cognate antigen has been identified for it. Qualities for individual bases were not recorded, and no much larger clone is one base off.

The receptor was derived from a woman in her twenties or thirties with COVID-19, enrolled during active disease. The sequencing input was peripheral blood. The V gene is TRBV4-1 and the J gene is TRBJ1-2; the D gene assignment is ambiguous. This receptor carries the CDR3 CASSLLGRSGYGYTF. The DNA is TGCGCCAGCAGCCTCCTCGGCCGGTCGGGCTATGGCTACACCTTC.